The entry below gives a single T cell receptor (beta chain) sequence along with its context. Its specificity is unknown. The entry originates in a study of molecular identifiers for immune sequencing clone quantification. About the study: Replicate RNA from roughly 21,000 or 96,000 naive CD8 T cells formed five aliquots; four were sequenced. Overall study results and limits: Sizes of highly expanded clones could be underestimated through identical TCRs sharing a barcode. Effector cells had over 98% of their molecules in clones above 20 RNA copies, while naive cells had under 1%.

Listed TCR primers, together with previously described methods, were used for the bulk TCR libraries. TCRdb processed the PCR reads anew with MiXCR; each CDR3 protein has one entry. The sample holds over 85,000 distinct CDR3 sequences, 20% to 30% seen once. CDR1 LGHDT and CDR2 YNNKEL come from the germline V gene (reference sequence). The CDR3 is 15 amino acids. V was cut by 6 bases and J by 4 bases, with 18 bases left in between. Sample: naive CD8+ T cells from blood, with Jurkat cell RNA spiked in. Subset of the sample: FACS-sorted CD8+CD4-CCR7+CD45RA+ naive T cells. This receptor was taken from a human donor in good health. Some libraries in this study had Jurkat cell RNA spiked in. The chain has TRBV3-1 and TRBJ1-2, with D perhaps matching TRBD1 (5 bases). CDR3 protein: CASSPINTGGYGYTF. CDR3 nucleotides: TGTGCCAGCAGTCCGATCAATACAGGCGGCTATGGCTACACCTTC.